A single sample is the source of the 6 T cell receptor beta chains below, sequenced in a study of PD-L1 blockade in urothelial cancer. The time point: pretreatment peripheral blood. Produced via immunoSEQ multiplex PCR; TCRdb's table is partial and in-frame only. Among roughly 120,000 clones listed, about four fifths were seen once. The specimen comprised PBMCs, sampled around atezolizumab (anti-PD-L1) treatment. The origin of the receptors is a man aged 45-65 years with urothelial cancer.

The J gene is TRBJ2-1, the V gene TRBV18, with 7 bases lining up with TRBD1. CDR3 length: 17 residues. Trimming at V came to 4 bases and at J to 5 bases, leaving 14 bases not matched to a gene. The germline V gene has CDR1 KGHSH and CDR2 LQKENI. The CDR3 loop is CASSHNPNRGINNEQFF. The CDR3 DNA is TGTGCCAGCTCACACAATCCGAACAGGGGTATTAACAATGAGCAGTTCTTC.

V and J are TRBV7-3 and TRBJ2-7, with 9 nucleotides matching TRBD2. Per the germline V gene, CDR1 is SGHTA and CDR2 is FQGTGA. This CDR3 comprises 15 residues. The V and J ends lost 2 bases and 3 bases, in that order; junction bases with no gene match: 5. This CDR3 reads CASSLAASGIYEQYF. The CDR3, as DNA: TGTGCCAGCAGCTTAGCGGCTAGCGGGATCTACGAGCAGTACTTC.

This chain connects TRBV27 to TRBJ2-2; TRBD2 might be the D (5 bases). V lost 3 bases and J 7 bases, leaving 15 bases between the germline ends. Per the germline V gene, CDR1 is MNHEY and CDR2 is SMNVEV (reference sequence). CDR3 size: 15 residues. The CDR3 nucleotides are TGTGCCAGCAGTTTTGGTGGGAGTAATCACGGGGAGCTGTTTTTT. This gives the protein CASSFGGSNHGELFF.

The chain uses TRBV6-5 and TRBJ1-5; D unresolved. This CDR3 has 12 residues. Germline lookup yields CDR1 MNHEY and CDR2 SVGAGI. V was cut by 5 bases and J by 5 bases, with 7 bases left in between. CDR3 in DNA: TGTGCCAGCAGTAACAGAGATCAGCCCCAGCATTTT. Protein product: CASSNRDQPQHF.

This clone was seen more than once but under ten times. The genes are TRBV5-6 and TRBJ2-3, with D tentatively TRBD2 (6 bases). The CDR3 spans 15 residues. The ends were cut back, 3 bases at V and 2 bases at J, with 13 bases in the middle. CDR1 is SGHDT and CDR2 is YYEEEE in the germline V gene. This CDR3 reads CASSSTGTVTDTQYF. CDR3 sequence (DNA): TGTGCCAGCAGCTCCACCGGGACTGTCACAGATACGCAGTATTTT.

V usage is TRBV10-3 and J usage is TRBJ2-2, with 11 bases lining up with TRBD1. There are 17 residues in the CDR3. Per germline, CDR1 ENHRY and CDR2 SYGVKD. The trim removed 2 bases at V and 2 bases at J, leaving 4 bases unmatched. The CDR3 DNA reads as TGTGCCATCAGTGAGCTGGGGACAGGGGGTAACACCGGGGAGCTGTTTTTT. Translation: CAISELGTGGNTGELFF.